This TCR beta chain is from a study of cytomegalovirus exposure and HLA in healthy donors. Study as a whole: Genotyping of hundreds of donors showed that around 85% belonged to the Caucasian-associated ancestry cluster.

60 Vbeta and 13 Jbeta primers were used in PCR. The repertoire was sequenced with immunoSEQ multiplex PCR; TCRdb's copy has only in-frame clones and lacks some. This table holds roughly 120,000 clones, over 75% found once. Material for sequencing was PBMCs. The clonotype was recovered from a middle-aged woman in good health and CMV-seropositive.

This chain's CDR3 is CASSSEGGYGYTF. DNA of the CDR3: TGTGCCAGCAGTTCAGAGGGTGGCTATGGCTACACCTTC. This chain connects TRBV28 to TRBJ1-2; D uncertain. With 4 bases removed from V and 4 bases from J, the gap between germline ends came to 10 bases. The CDR3 has 13 residues. Germline assignment: CDR1 MDHEN and CDR2 SYDVKM.